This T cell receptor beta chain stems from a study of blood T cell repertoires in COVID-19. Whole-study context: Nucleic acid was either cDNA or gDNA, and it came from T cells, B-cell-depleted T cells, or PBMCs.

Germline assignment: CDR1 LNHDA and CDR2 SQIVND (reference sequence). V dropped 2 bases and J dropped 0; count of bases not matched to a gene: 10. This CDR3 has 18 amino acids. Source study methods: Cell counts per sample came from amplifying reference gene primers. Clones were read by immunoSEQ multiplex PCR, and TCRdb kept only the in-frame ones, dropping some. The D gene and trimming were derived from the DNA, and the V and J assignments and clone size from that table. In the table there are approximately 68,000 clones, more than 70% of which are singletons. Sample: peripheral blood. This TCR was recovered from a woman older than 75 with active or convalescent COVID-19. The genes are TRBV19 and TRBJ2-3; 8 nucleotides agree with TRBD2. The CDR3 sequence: CASSIPRGGRTSTDTQYF. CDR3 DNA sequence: TGTGCCAGTAGTATACCCCGGGGGGGCCGAACTAGCACAGATACGCAGTATTTT.